These 25 T cell receptor beta chains came from one sample sequenced in a study of T cell responses to AZD1222 COVID-19 vaccine. Repertoires were generated with immunoSEQ multiplex PCR, while TCRdb's copy carries only in-frame clones and drops some. The table records under 80,000 clones, around 90% of them present only once. The input for sequencing was peripheral blood, taken 28 days after the second AZD1222 dose. Receptor source: an adult who received the AZD1222 COVID-19 vaccine.

The chain combines TRBV7-8 with TRBJ2-4; 9 bases map to TRBD2. V was pared by 4 bases and J by 1 base, with 14 bases of the junction left unmatched. This CDR3 has 19 amino acids. Germline V gene data show CDR1 as SGHVS and CDR2 as FQNEAQ. The CDR3, as DNA: TGTGCCAGCAGCTCGGCGCGGGAGGGTGACCGTGGGGCCAAAAACATTCAGTACTTC. It translates to CASSSAREGDRGAKNIQYF.

Comment on this clone: Other DNA sequences from this sample encode an identical CDR3 as well. The chain carries TRBV19 and TRBJ1-1; TRBD1 is a possible D gene (6 bases). The V and J ends lost 8 bases and 4 bases respectively, with 17 bases between them. The CDR3 is 14 amino acids. CDR1 is LNHDA and CDR2 is SQIVND in the germline V gene (reference sequence). The CDR3, as DNA: TGTGCCAGTTCCCCACAGGGATGGGGCACTGAAGCTTTCTTT. Protein sequence: CASSPQGWGTEAFF. Looking up the rest from reference TRBV19 and TRBJ1-1 gives the full variable domain: DGGITQSPKYLFRKEGQNVTLSCEQNLNHDAMYWYRQDPGQGLRLIYYSQIVNDFQKGDIAEGYSVSREKKESFPLTVTSAQKNPTAFYLCASSPQGWGTEAFFGQGTRLTVV.

This rearrangement joins TRBV7-9 to TRBJ1-2, with 9 bases that match TRBD1. The germline CDR1 and CDR2 sequences are SEHNR and FQNEAQ (reference sequence). V dropped 1 base and J dropped 7; count of bases not matched to a gene: 4. The CDR3 spans 14 residues. The CDR3 loop reads CASSLEGQGSGYTF. The CDR3 nucleotides read TGTGCCAGCAGCTTAGAGGGACAGGGTTCTGGCTACACCTTC.

The rearrangement joins TRBV30 to TRBJ1-2, with TRBD1 identical over 11 bases. Germline V gives CDR1 GTSNPN, CDR2 SVGIG (reference sequence). The V gene end was trimmed by 6 bases and the J gene end by 8 bases; junction bases not matched to a gene: 8. CDR3 length: 13 residues. The CDR3 region has the DNA TGTGCCTGTGTGGGACAGGGGGTTTACGGCTACACCTTC. Residues: CACVGQGVYGYTF.

The chain recombines TRBV3-1 (or the pseudogene TRBV3-2) with TRBJ2-1; the match to TRBD2 covers 14 bases. The junction had 10 bases not matched to a gene; V was cut back by 2 bases and J by 7 bases. The CDR3 runs to 18 residues. Germline CDR1 and CDR2: LGHDT and YNNKEL (reference sequence). The CDR3 sequence is CASSQRTSGRPLLNEQFF. The CDR3 DNA reads TGTGCCAGCAGCCAACGGACTAGCGGGAGGCCTCTATTGAATGAGCAGTTCTTC.

The V gene is TRBV9, the J gene TRBJ1-3; D gene ambiguous. Germline V gene data show CDR1 as SGDLS and CDR2 as YYNGEE. V lost 4 bases to trimming and J lost 0 bases, with 14 bases between them. There are 16 residues in the CDR3. The CDR3 DNA follows: TGTGCCAGCAGCCTCGCGGAGACGGCCTCTGGAAACACCATATATTTT. It encodes CASSLAETASGNTIYF.

This clone was observed a handful of times. The genes are TRBV6-5 and TRBJ2-1, with 11 positions matching TRBD2. The junction had 6 bases not matched to a gene; V was cut back by 5 bases and J by 6 bases. Per germline, CDR1 MNHEY and CDR2 SVGAGI. The CDR3 length is 15 residues. CDR3 coding DNA: TGTGCCAGCAGTCAACTAGCGGGAGCCCCCAATGAGCAGTTCTTC. Translated, it gives CASSQLAGAPNEQFF.

Only a few counts were recorded for this clone. The V call is TRBV7-8, the J call TRBJ1-3, with TRBD1 as a possible D gene (5 bases). Germline values: CDR1 SGHVS, CDR2 FQNEAQ. There are 15 residues in the CDR3. The germline V and J ends were trimmed by 5 bases and 5 bases, with 16 bases remaining between them. CDR3 coding DNA: TGTGCCAGCAGCAATCCTTGGAGGGGCCGAAACACCATATATTTT. It is translated as CASSNPWRGRNTIYF.

J is TRBJ2-7 and V is TRBV4-3, with 8 bases identical to TRBD2. CDR1 is LGHNA, CDR2 YSLEER, per germline. This CDR3 has 16 amino acids. V shed 1 base and J 0 bases; nucleotides not matched to a gene: 5. CDR3 in amino acids: CASSQVIGTSSYEQYF. DNA of the CDR3: TGCGCCAGCAGCCAAGTCATCGGGACTAGCTCCTACGAGCAGTACTTC.

This clone has only a few counts. The CDR3 reads CAITHPANSGNTIYF. CDR3 DNA sequence: TGTGCCATCACTCACCCGGCCAACTCTGGAAACACCATATATTTT. The chain uses TRBV10-3 and TRBJ1-3, with D hard to call. The CDR3 is 15 residues long. Germline V gene sequence: CDR1 ENHRY, CDR2 SYGVKD. V was shortened by 7 bases and J by 0 bases, with 13 bases between the two germline ends.

The CDR3 here is CASSFGAKNIQYF. In DNA, the CDR3 is TGTGCCAGCAGTTTTGGGGCCAAAAACATTCAGTACTTC. The chain employs TRBV12-3 or TRBV12-4 and TRBJ2-4; D not resolved. This CDR3 spans 13 amino acids. V was clipped by 3 bases and J by 1 base, with 4 bases between them.

This chain's CDR3 is CASSEVGTVTATNEKLFF. In DNA, the CDR3 is TGTGCCAGCAGTGAAGTCGGGACGGTGACTGCAACTAATGAAAAACTGTTTTTT. This sequence joins TRBV2 and TRBJ1-4, with D perhaps TRBD1 (5 bases). Trimming pared 1 base from V and 0 bases from J, leaving 15 bases between. CDR3 length: 18 residues. Germline-derived CDR1 and CDR2 are SNHLY and FYNNEI.

The V and J genes are TRBV7-2 and TRBJ1-2, with D unresolved. The CDR3 totals 14 residues. Trimming took 8 bases from V and 0 from J, leaving 13 bases between them. CDR1 is SGHTA and CDR2 is FQGNSA in the germline V gene. Here the CDR3 reads CASGLEVPNYGYTF. The CDR3 DNA reads as TGTGCCAGCGGGCTGGAAGTCCCTAACTATGGCTACACCTTC.

This chain uses TRBV18 with TRBJ1-1, with 7 bases matching TRBD1. Germline assignment: CDR1 KGHSH and CDR2 LQKENI. J lost 5 bases, V lost 5 bases, and 11 bases had no gene match. The CDR3 has 15 amino acids. Here the CDR3 reads CASSSNAGGVTEAFF. CDR3 DNA sequence: TGTGCCAGCTCATCAAATGCAGGGGGAGTTACTGAAGCTTTCTTT.

The genes are TRBV27 and TRBJ1-1; D is uncertain. CDR1 is MNHEY and CDR2 is SMNVEV in the germline V gene (reference sequence). CDR3 length: 15 amino acids. The ends were cut back, 6 bases at V and 0 bases at J, with 14 bases in the middle. CDR3 DNA sequence: TGTGCCAGCAGATCCGCGGGGTTAATGAACACTGAAGCTTTCTTT. Translated, it gives CASRSAGLMNTEAFF.

V and J are TRBV11-3 and TRBJ1-4; 7 bases map to TRBD1. CDR1 is SGHNT, CDR2 YENEEA, per germline. Trimming removed 5 bases from V and 8 bases from J; junction bases left unmatched: 14. The CDR3 totals 16 residues. The CDR3, as DNA: TGTGCCAGCAGCCCCGAGGAGGCAGGGGGACGAGAAAAACTGTTTTTT. It translates to CASSPEEAGGREKLFF.

The rearrangement joins TRBV5-1 to TRBJ1-2, with TRBD1 matching 8 bases. The germline V gene encodes CDR1 SGHRS and CDR2 YFSETQ. Trimming at V came to 3 bases and at J to 2 bases, leaving 3 bases not matched to a gene. This CDR3 is 14 amino acids long. The CDR3 loop is CASSSTGGNYGYTF. The CDR3 region has the DNA TGCGCCAGCAGCTCTACAGGGGGGAACTATGGCTACACCTTC.

The CDR3 nucleotides read TGTGCCAGCAGCTCCGTACTAGCGGGAGGGCCTATGGCGGAGACCCAGTACTTC. Residues: CASSSVLAGGPMAETQYF. The V call is TRBV7-2, the J call TRBJ2-5, with TRBD2 identical over 13 bases. The CDR3 contains 18 residues. Germline V CDR1 and CDR2: SGHTA, FQGNSA. With 4 bases clipped from V and 5 bases from J, the junction kept 13 bases outside the gene matches.

The chain combines TRBV11-2 with TRBJ2-1; unclear D gene. CDR1 SGHAT and CDR2 FQNNGV come from the germline V gene. V lost 1 base and J 0 bases, leaving 10 bases between the germline ends. The CDR3 spans 16 residues. The CDR3 protein is CASSLGSEASYNEQFF. CDR3 nucleotides: TGTGCCAGCAGCTTAGGGTCGGAAGCCTCCTACAATGAGCAGTTCTTC.

This clone is classed as medium-sized (0.01 to 0.1%). The chain links TRBV12-5 to TRBJ1-5; D unclear. The CDR3 totals 15 residues. The V gene's germline CDR1 is LGHNT and CDR2 FRNRAP. The germline V and J ends were trimmed by 2 bases and 3 bases, with 11 bases remaining between them. CDR3 sequence reads: CASGLPTVLNQPQHF. Here the CDR3 DNA reads TGTGCTAGTGGTTTGCCGACGGTTCTCAATCAGCCCCAGCATTTT.

The chain links TRBV11-2 to TRBJ1-1; D is ambiguous. Germline-derived CDR1 and CDR2 are SGHAT and FQNNGV. V was shortened by 1 base and J by 5 bases, with 8 bases between the two germline ends. The CDR3 has 13 residues. CDR3 bases: TGTGCCAGCAGCTTAGTTGAGGGTACTGAAGCTTTCTTT. It is translated as CASSLVEGTEAFF.

This chain links TRBV2 with TRBJ1-2; no clear D. The length of the CDR3 is 12 residues. The V gene lost 7 bases and the J gene lost 4 bases, with 10 bases spanning the gap. The germline V gene has CDR1 SNHLY and CDR2 FYNNEI. The CDR3 reads CASNAVGYGYTF. DNA of the CDR3: TGTGCCAGCAACGCGGTCGGCTATGGCTACACCTTC.

The genes are TRBV5-1 and TRBJ2-7; 10 bases fit TRBD1. Germline CDR1 is SGHRS and CDR2 is YFSETQ. The CDR3 loop spans 15 amino acids. The ends lost 2 bases at V and 6 bases at J; junction bases unmatched: 8. The DNA for the CDR3 is TGCGCCAGCAGCTTTGGGGACAGGGGAGGCAGCGAGCAGTACTTC. Its protein product is CASSFGDRGGSEQYF.

The gene calls are TRBV2 and TRBJ1-1, with a weak D call TRBD1 (6 bases). Germline CDR1 SNHLY, CDR2 FYNNEI. Trimming removed 1 base at V and 2 bases at J, with 14 bases between. This CDR3 comprises 16 residues. The CDR3 bases are TGTGCCAGCAGTGAAGGGGGCAGGGGACCCAACACTGAAGCTTTCTTT. Translating gives CASSEGGRGPNTEAFF.

The chain employs TRBV14 and TRBJ1-4; D ambiguous. Trimming pared 0 bases from V and 1 base from J, leaving 9 bases between. CDR1 is SGHDN and CDR2 is FVKESK in the germline V gene. This CDR3 comprises 16 residues. DNA for the CDR3: TGTGCCAGCAGCCAAGATTCGGGAGGAACTAATGAAAAACTGTTTTTT. Encoded protein: CASSQDSGGTNEKLFF.